This T cell receptor (beta chain) was documented in a study of technical replicates of blood from several donors. This clone was observed a few times. Trimming at V came to 4 bases and at J to 0 bases, leaving 0 bases not matched to a gene. The CDR3 is 15 residues long. Germline V lookup: CDR1 SGHVS, CDR2 FNYEAQ. Assay: immunoSEQ multiplex PCR; the TCRdb copy retains only in-frame clones and omits some. Of some 70,000 clones listed, about 90% are singletons. The sequenced sample consisted of T cells isolated from PBMCs. V usage is TRBV7-6 and J usage is TRBJ2-3; 11 bases are a match to TRBD2. This TCR was recovered from a human donor in good health. The CDR3 coding sequence is TGTGCCAGCAGCTGGACTAGCGGGAGCACAGATACGCAGTATTTT. Translated, it gives CASSWTSGSTDTQYF.